The 13 T cell receptor beta chains below all came from one sample that was sequenced in a study of CD8 T cells in ankylosing spondylitis. Whole-study findings and limits: The study identified a TCR beta motif of eight highly homologous variants that appeared characteristic of ankylosing spondylitis blood.

These receptors are not linked to any known antigen. MiXCR was run by TCRdb on the 5' RACE reads, yielding one entry per CDR3 protein. The repertoire holds over 700,000 distinct CDR3 sequences, around a fifth seen once, with around 20% in the top ten. Sequenced input: blood, either unsorted or a sorted T cell fraction (not recorded which). The source of these receptors is a male donor with ankylosing spondylitis.

This clonotype has just a few counts. The rearrangement uses TRBV12-3 or TRBV12-4 and TRBJ2-1, with 12 bases aligning to TRBD2. Trimming removed 7 bases from V and 9 bases from J; junction bases left unmatched: 7. CDR3 size: 14 residues. The CDR3 DNA is TGTGCCAGCAACGGTCTAGCGGGAGGGGTTGAGCAGTTCTTC. It specifies CASNGLAGGVEQFF.

V is TRBV6-5 and J is TRBJ2-5; D ambiguous. There are 12 residues in the CDR3. Trimming removed 6 bases from V and 4 bases from J, with 9 bases in between. The germline V gene has CDR1 MNHEY and CDR2 SVGAGI. The CDR3 sequence is CASRSDLETQYF. Written as DNA, the CDR3 is TGTGCCAGCAGATCCGATCTAGAGACCCAGTACTTC.

V gene TRBV20-1 combines with J gene TRBJ2-7, with a possible D match to TRBD2 (6 bases). Looked up from germline, CDR1 is DFQATT and CDR2 is SNEGSKA (reference sequence). The CDR3 totals 13 residues. V lost 6 bases, J lost 2 bases, and 14 bases lay in between. Here the CDR3 reads CSASTRSAYEQYF. CDR3 sequence (DNA): TGCAGTGCCTCGACTAGATCTGCCTACGAGCAGTACTTC.

This clonotype appeared a few times. In nucleotides, the CDR3 is TGCAGTGCTAGAGGCATGAAGTCCGGGGGAGGGCCGATAGATACGCAGTATTTT. As protein: CSARGMKSGGGPIDTQYF. V and J are TRBV20-1 and TRBJ2-3; 7 bases fit TRBD2. The CDR3 extends over 18 amino acids. V gave up 1 base and J gave up 5 bases; unmatched junction bases: 18. The germline gives CDR1 DFQATT, CDR2 SNEGSKA (reference sequence).

This clonotype was recorded many times. The chain couples TRBV5-1 to TRBJ1-2, with TRBD1 matching 7 bases. The CDR3 has 14 residues. CDR1 SGHRS and CDR2 YFSETQ come from the germline V gene. V shed 4 bases and J 6 bases; nucleotides not matched to a gene: 9. The CDR3 loop is CASSLGQAHDGYTF. CDR3 in DNA: TGCGCCAGCAGCCTCGGACAGGCCCATGATGGCTACACCTTC.

This clonotype was counted a few times. V gene TRBV2 combines with J gene TRBJ2-5; no firm D call. The CDR3 is made up of 11 amino acids. The germline V gene has CDR1 SNHLY and CDR2 FYNNEI. Trimming pared 7 bases from V and 1 base from J, leaving 4 bases between. The CDR3 nucleotides read TGTGCCAGCACTTCCCAAGAGACCCAGTACTTC. It yields the protein CASTSQETQYF.

The rearrangement uses TRBV4-3 and TRBJ2-7; 8 positions match TRBD2. Trimming cost V 2 bases and J 4 bases; bases outside gene matches: 4. The CDR3 spans 14 residues. CDR1 and CDR2 (germline): LGHNA, YSLEER. CDR3 loop: CASSQRAGEYEQYF. CDR3 sequence (DNA): TGCGCCAGCAGCCAACGAGCGGGAGAGTACGAGCAGTACTTC.

This clonotype was observed a few times. The chain links TRBV20-1 to TRBJ2-5, with 9 nucleotides matching TRBD2. The CDR3 length is 14 residues. Germline CDR1 is DFQATT and CDR2 is SNEGSKA (reference sequence). Unmatched junction bases numbered 7, after V lost 3 bases and J lost 5 bases. CDR3 coding DNA: TGCAGTGCTAGGGGGACTAGCTGGGAGGAGACCCAGTACTTC. This translates into CSARGTSWEETQYF.

This clonotype turned up a few times. The V gene is TRBV20-1, the J gene TRBJ1-6; D is unresolved. Germline CDR1 and CDR2: DFQATT and SNEGSKA (reference sequence). Trimming removed 6 bases from V and 0 bases from J, with 9 bases in between. The CDR3 sequence is 14 residues long. The CDR3 DNA sequence: TGCAGTGCGAGGAGTTTCTCCTATAATTCACCCCTCCACTTT. Residues: CSARSFSYNSPLHF.

This clonotype was picked up a small number of times. V gene TRBV20-1 combines with J gene TRBJ1-1; 7 nucleotides agree with TRBD1. J lost 7 bases, V lost 5 bases, and 4 bases had no gene match. This CDR3 is 11 amino acids long. CDR1 is DFQATT, CDR2 SNEGSKA, per germline (reference sequence). CDR3: CSAGGQLEAFF. Written as DNA, the CDR3 is TGCAGTGCTGGGGGACAGCTTGAAGCTTTCTTT.

The genes are TRBV2 and TRBJ2-7; D is uncertain. The CDR3 is 15 residues long. The germline V and J ends were trimmed by 0 bases and 2 bases, with 11 bases remaining between them. Germline V gene data show CDR1 as SNHLY and CDR2 as FYNNEI. CDR3: CASSEALRFTYEQYF. The CDR3 region has the DNA TGTGCCAGCAGTGAAGCGCTAAGGTTCACCTACGAGCAGTACTTC.

This clonotype was detected only a few times. The genes are TRBV7-2 and TRBJ1-5; D might be TRBD1 (6 bases). The V gene lost 0 bases and the J gene lost 5 bases, with 11 bases spanning the gap. The CDR3 is made up of 15 amino acids. Germline V CDR1 and CDR2: SGHTA, FQGNSA. The CDR3: CASSLAGQIHQPQHF. Written as DNA, the CDR3 is TGTGCCAGCAGCTTAGCCGGACAGATCCATCAGCCCCAGCATTTT.

The chain carries TRBV5-1 and TRBJ2-3; TRBD2 matches at 9 bases. Germline V gene lookup returns CDR1 SGHRS and CDR2 YFSETQ. There are 16 residues in the CDR3. V lost 4 bases to trimming and J lost 2 bases; unmatched junction nucleotides: 8. The CDR3 sequence is CASSLLAGESTDTQYF. The DNA for the CDR3 is TGCGCCAGCAGCCTATTAGCGGGGGAGTCCACAGATACGCAGTATTTT.